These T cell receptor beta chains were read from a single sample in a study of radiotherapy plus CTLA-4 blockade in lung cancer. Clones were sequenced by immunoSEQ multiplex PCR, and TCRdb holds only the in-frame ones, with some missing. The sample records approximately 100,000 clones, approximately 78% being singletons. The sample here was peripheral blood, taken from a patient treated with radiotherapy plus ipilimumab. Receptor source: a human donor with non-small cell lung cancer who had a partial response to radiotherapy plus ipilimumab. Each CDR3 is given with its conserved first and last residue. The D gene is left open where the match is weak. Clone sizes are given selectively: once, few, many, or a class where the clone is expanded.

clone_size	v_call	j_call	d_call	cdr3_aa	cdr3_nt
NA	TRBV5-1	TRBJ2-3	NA	CASSPEGSTDTQYF	TGCGCCAGCAGCCCCGAGGGCAGCACAGATACGCAGTATTTT
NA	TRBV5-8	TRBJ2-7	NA	CASSLGGRGTYEQYF	TGTGCCAGCAGCTTGGGAGGGCGAGGGACCTACGAGCAGTACTTC
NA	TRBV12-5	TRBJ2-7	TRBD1	CASGLVGGGQGTTVQYF	TGTGCTAGTGGTTTGGTTGGGGGGGGACAGGGAACAACGGTGCAGTACTTC
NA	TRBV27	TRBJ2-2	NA	CASSFLVPSGAGELFF	TGTGCCAGCAGTTTTTTGGTACCCAGCGGCGCCGGGGAGCTGTTTTTT
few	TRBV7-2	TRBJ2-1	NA	CASSLEPDSLWFF	TGTGCCAGCAGCTTAGAGCCCGACTCGCTCTGGTTCTTC
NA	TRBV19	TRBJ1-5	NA	CASIGHPDQPQHF	TGTGCCAGTATCGGACATCCGGATCAGCCCCAGCATTTT
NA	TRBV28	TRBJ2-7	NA	CASSLGEQGPQYF	TGTGCCAGCAGTCTAGGGGAACAGGGCCCCCAGTACTTC
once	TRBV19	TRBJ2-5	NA	CASSIAPLQETQYF	TGTGCCAGTAGTATAGCTCCTTTGCAAGAGACCCAGTACTTC
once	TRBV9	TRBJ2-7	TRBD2	CASSGSGRASEQYF	TGTGCCAGCAGCGGTAGCGGGAGGGCCTCCGAGCAGTACTTC
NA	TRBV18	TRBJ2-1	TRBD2	CASSPLADSSNEQFF	TGTGCCAGCTCACCCCTAGCGGATTCGTCCAATGAGCAGTTCTTC
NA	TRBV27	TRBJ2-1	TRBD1	CASRPLGQGAGEQFF	TGTGCCAGCAGGCCCCTGGGACAGGGGGCGGGGGAGCAGTTCTTC
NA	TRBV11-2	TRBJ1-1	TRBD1	CASSLEGGRGRNTEAFF	TGTGCCAGCAGCTTAGAAGGTGGCAGGGGGCGGAACACTGAAGCTTTCTTT
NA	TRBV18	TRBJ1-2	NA	CASSPPSLVYGYTF	TGTGCCAGCTCACCACCGTCCCTCGTCTATGGCTACACCTTC
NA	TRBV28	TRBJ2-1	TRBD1	CASTRMGTGNEQFF	TGTGCCAGCACCCGTATGGGGACAGGCAATGAGCAGTTCTTC
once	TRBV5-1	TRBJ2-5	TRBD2	CASSGDRTSGVETQYF	TGCGCCAGCAGCGGGGACAGGACTAGCGGTGTGGAGACCCAGTACTTC
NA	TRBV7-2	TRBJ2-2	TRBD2	CASLTSGSRVGTGELFF	TGTGCCAGTCTGACTAGCGGCTCGAGGGTTGGCACCGGGGAGCTGTTTTTT
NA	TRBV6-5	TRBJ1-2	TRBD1	CASYRGQAGYTF	TGTGCCTCATACAGGGGGCAAGCTGGCTACACCTTC
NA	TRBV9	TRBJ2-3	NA	CASSRDPDRALSGGTDTQYF	TGTGCCAGCAGCCGGGACCCAGACAGGGCCCTCTCGGGGGGCACAGATACGCAGTATTTT
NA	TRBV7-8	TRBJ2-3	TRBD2	CASSPISGRALDTQYF	TGTGCCAGCAGCCCCATAAGCGGGAGGGCCCTTGATACGCAGTATTTT
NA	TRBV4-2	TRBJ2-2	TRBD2	CASSQGTSGRVYTGELFF	TGTGCCAGCAGCCAAGGGACTAGCGGGAGGGTCTACACCGGGGAGCTGTTTTTT
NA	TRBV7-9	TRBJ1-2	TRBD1	CASSYPDRGYGYTF	TGTGCCAGCAGCTACCCGGACAGGGGCTATGGCTACACCTTC
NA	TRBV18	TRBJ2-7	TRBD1	CASSPPGQGAYEQYF	TGTGCCAGCTCACCACCGGGACAGGGCGCCTACGAGCAGTACTTC
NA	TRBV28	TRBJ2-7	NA	CASSLEGGGFNEQYF	TGTGCCAGCAGTTTAGAGGGAGGAGGGTTCAACGAGCAGTACTTC
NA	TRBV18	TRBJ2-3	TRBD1	CASSSRTGSTDTQYF	TGTGCCAGCTCATCCAGGACAGGAAGCACAGATACGCAGTATTTT
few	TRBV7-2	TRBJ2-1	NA	CASSLMGAGGRRQFF	TGTGCCAGCAGCTTAATGGGAGCAGGCGGCCGTAGGCAGTTCTTC
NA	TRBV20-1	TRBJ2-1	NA	CSATGYNEQFF	TGCAGTGCGACTGGATACAATGAGCAGTTCTTC